Presented here are 21 T cell receptor beta chains from one specimen sequenced in a study of blood T cell repertoires in COVID-19. Profiled with immunoSEQ multiplex PCR; TCRdb holds only in-frame clones, not every one. The table has 200,000 to 250,000 clones, about four fifths seen once. Input material: PBMCs or T cells enriched from blood (not recorded which). These receptor sequences come from a woman aged 50 to 65 who had been exposed to COVID-19.

This clone was recorded only once. The rearrangement links TRBV3-1 (or the pseudogene TRBV3-2) to TRBJ2-5; 7 bases agree with TRBD2. The junction had 10 bases not matched to a gene; V was cut back by 2 bases and J by 1 base. Looked up from germline, CDR1 is LGHDT and CDR2 is YNNKEL (reference sequence). The CDR3 has 17 residues. The CDR3 sequence: CASSQNRPGLTQETQYF. DNA for the CDR3: TGTGCCAGCAGCCAAAATAGACCGGGACTAACCCAAGAGACCCAGTACTTC.

V and J are TRBV10-3 and TRBJ1-1; possible D gene TRBD1, 6 bases. The length of the CDR3 is 14 residues. The V gene lost 5 bases and the J gene lost 1 base, with 11 bases spanning the gap. Germline lookup yields CDR1 ENHRY and CDR2 SYGVKD. In DNA form, the CDR3 reads TGTGCCATCAGTTACAGGGTCGGGAACACTGAAGCTTTCTTT. It encodes CAISYRVGNTEAFF.

The chain joins TRBV5-1 to TRBJ1-1, with a tentative D call TRBD1 (5 bases). The ends were cut back, 4 bases at V and 4 bases at J, with 14 bases in the middle. This CDR3 is built from 14 residues. CDR1 and CDR2 from the germline V gene are SGHRS and YFSETQ. The CDR3 DNA reads as TGCGCCAGCAGCCTGGACATCTCCGTCACTGAAGCTTTCTTT. Amino acid sequence: CASSLDISVTEAFF.

V usage is TRBV7-9 and J usage is TRBJ2-5; maybe TRBD1 (6 bases). This CDR3 contains 16 residues. Germline V gene lookup returns CDR1 SEHNR and CDR2 FQNEAQ (reference sequence). V was clipped by 7 bases and J by 1 base, with 19 bases between them. CDR3 sequence: CASTPLRTAPQETQYF. DNA for the CDR3: TGTGCCAGCACCCCACTCAGGACAGCTCCCCAAGAGACCCAGTACTTC.

This clone was detected only a few times. The CDR3 region has the DNA TGTGCCAGCAGCCAAGGCCAGGGGCCAGGAAACACCATATATTTT. Translation: CASSQGQGPGNTIYF. The V call is TRBV3-1 (or the pseudogene TRBV3-2), the J call TRBJ1-3; a possible D gene is TRBD1 (6 bases). This CDR3 has 15 residues. V was pared by 1 base and J by 4 bases, with 11 bases between. Per the germline V gene, CDR1 is LGHDT and CDR2 is YNNKEL (reference sequence).

The chain joins TRBV5-5 to TRBJ1-1, with unresolved D. Germline loops: CDR1 SGHKS, CDR2 YYEKEE (reference sequence). V dropped 4 bases and J dropped 0 bases, with 13 bases sitting between them. The CDR3 loop spans 15 amino acids. The CDR3 reads CASSPPDSMNTEAFF. The CDR3 DNA sequence: TGTGCCAGCAGCCCACCAGACTCTATGAACACTGAAGCTTTCTTT.

This clone was seen just once. This sequence joins TRBV19 and TRBJ1-5; D not certain. This CDR3 region has 16 residues. V gave up 6 bases and J gave up 0 bases, with 15 bases separating them. The germline CDR1 and CDR2 sequences are LNHDA and SQIVND (reference sequence). CDR3 bases: TGTGCCAGTAGCCGGAGGCGACTAAATAGCAATCAGCCCCAGCATTTT. Its translation: CASSRRRLNSNQPQHF.

The V call is TRBV28, the J call TRBJ1-3; the D gene is possibly TRBD1 (5 bases). Trimming removed 2 bases at V and 2 bases at J, with 10 bases between. There are 15 residues in the CDR3. Per germline, CDR1 MDHEN and CDR2 SYDVKM. In nucleotides, the CDR3 is TGTGCCAGCAGTTTAGGGGGGACCCCTGGAAACACCATATATTTT. Translating it yields CASSLGGTPGNTIYF.

The chain couples TRBV10-3 to TRBJ2-2; 13 nucleotides align to TRBD2. The germline gives CDR1 ENHRY, CDR2 SYGVKD. The length of the CDR3 is 18 residues. After removal of 6 bases from V and 0 bases from J, the junction contained 7 bases not matched to a gene. The CDR3 reads CAIRPTSGGAANTGELFF. Here the CDR3 DNA reads TGTGCCATCAGGCCAACTAGCGGGGGGGCCGCGAACACCGGGGAGCTGTTTTTT.

The chain has TRBV19 and TRBJ1-3, with 7 bases aligning to TRBD1. CDR1 is LNHDA, CDR2 SQIVND, per germline (reference sequence). The length of the CDR3 is 15 residues. The V gene end was trimmed by 7 bases and the J gene end by 0 bases; junction bases not matched to a gene: 6. CDR3 region: CASTVGTVSGNTIYF. The CDR3 DNA follows: TGTGCCAGTACCGTCGGGACAGTCTCTGGAAACACCATATATTTT.

The gene calls are TRBV6-2 or TRBV6-3 and TRBJ2-1; 13 nucleotides align to TRBD2. This CDR3 comprises 17 residues. Germline CDR1 and CDR2: MNHEY and SVGEGT. The J segment lost 2 bases and the V segment lost 6 bases, leaving 7 bases of the junction unmatched. The CDR3 loop is CASSLGLAGSTYNEQFF. The CDR3 DNA reads TGTGCCAGCAGCCTGGGACTAGCGGGGTCAACCTACAATGAGCAGTTCTTC.

The CDR3 sequence: CASGSGQVNSPLHF. As DNA, the CDR3 is TGTGCTAGTGGTTCCGGACAGGTTAATTCACCCCTCCACTTT. The chain carries TRBV12-5 and TRBJ1-6; 7 nucleotides match TRBD1. This CDR3 has 14 residues. CDR1 and CDR2 (germline): LGHNT, FRNRAP. The junction had 3 bases not matched to a gene; V was cut back by 4 bases and J by 6 bases. Full variable domain (remainder filled in from reference TRBV12-5 and TRBJ1-6): DARVTQTPRHKVTEMGQEVTMRCQPILGHNTVFWYRQTMMQGLELLAYFRNRAPLDDSGMPKDRFSAEMPDATLATLKIQPSEPRDSAVYFCASGSGQVNSPLHFGNGTRLTVT.

This clone has just a few counts. The chain recombines TRBV7-9 with TRBJ1-1; perhaps TRBD1 as D (5 bases). With 5 bases removed from V and 0 bases from J, the gap between germline ends came to 13 bases. The CDR3 is 15 residues long. CDR1 SEHNR and CDR2 FQNEAQ come from the germline V gene (reference sequence). This chain's CDR3 is CASSQDTLMNTEAFF. In DNA, the CDR3 is TGTGCCAGCAGCCAGGACACTCTAATGAACACTGAAGCTTTCTTT.

The chain combines TRBV18 with TRBJ2-1; tentative D call: TRBD1 (5 bases). Germline-derived CDR1 and CDR2 are KGHSH and LQKENI. Trimming took 6 bases from V and 4 from J, leaving 16 bases between them. The CDR3 runs to 15 residues. The CDR3 spells CASSLDPTDYNEQFF. The CDR3 DNA follows: TGTGCCAGCTCCCTAGATCCGACAGATTACAATGAGCAGTTCTTC.

In DNA form, the CDR3 reads TGTGCCAGCTCCCTTGGGACAGGGAAAAGAGGTGGAAACACCATATATTTT. Its protein product is CASSLGTGKRGGNTIYF. This chain connects TRBV18 to TRBJ1-3; TRBD1 matches at 9 bases. This CDR3 has 17 amino acids. The V gene end was trimmed by 6 bases and the J gene end by 3 bases; junction bases not matched to a gene: 12. Germline V gene sequence: CDR1 KGHSH, CDR2 LQKENI. The complete variable domain, with remaining parts taken from reference TRBV18 and TRBJ1-3, reads NAGVMQNPRHLVRRRGQEARLRCSPMKGHSHVYWYRQLPEEGLKFMVYLQKENIIDESGMPKERFSAEFPKEGPSILRIQQVVRGDSAAYFCASSLGTGKRGGNTIYFGEGSWLTVV.

The V call is TRBV18, the J call TRBJ1-1; TRBD1 might be the D (5 bases). Trimming removed 3 bases at V and 5 bases at J, with 13 bases between. The V gene's germline CDR1 is KGHSH and CDR2 LQKENI. This CDR3 contains 14 residues. The CDR3 DNA reads TGTGCCAGCTCACCGGGGGGTCGGGGGACTGAAGCTTTCTTT. Protein sequence: CASSPGGRGTEAFF.

The CDR3 bases are TGTGCCCTCCCCGGCGGGTACACTGAAGCTTTCTTT. Protein product: CALPGGYTEAFF. The chain combines TRBV2 with TRBJ1-1, with unresolved D. CDR1 SNHLY and CDR2 FYNNEI come from the germline V gene. The CDR3 is 12 amino acids. The V and J ends lost 11 bases and 3 bases respectively, with 13 bases between them. The whole variable domain, remainder taken from reference TRBV2 and TRBJ1-1, is EPEVTQTPSHQVTQMGQEVILRCVPISNHLYFYWYRQILGQKVEFLVSFYNNEISEKSEIFDDQFSVERPDGSNFTLKIRSTKLEDSAMYFCALPGGYTEAFFGQGTRLTVV.

This chain links TRBV5-4 with TRBJ1-2; 7 bases align to TRBD1. CDR3 size: 16 residues. Germline trimming cut 2 bases from V and 3 bases from J; bases unmatched to any gene: 10. Germline CDR1 is SGHNT and CDR2 is YYREEE (reference sequence). CDR3 sequence (DNA): TGTGCCAGCAGCTTAAATACAGGGGTAGGGTACTATGGCTACACCTTC. Residues: CASSLNTGVGYYGYTF.

V is TRBV3-1 (or the pseudogene TRBV3-2) and J is TRBJ2-3; 11 nucleotides align to TRBD2. The V and J ends lost 3 bases and 4 bases, in that order; junction bases with no gene match: 6. This CDR3 is built from 16 residues. Per germline, CDR1 LGHDT and CDR2 YNNKEL (reference sequence). CDR3 DNA: TGTGCCAGCAGCCAGACTAGCGGGGTGGTGGCAGATACGCAGTATTTT. It yields the protein CASSQTSGVVADTQYF.

The chain links TRBV4-2 to TRBJ1-1; 10 bases line up with TRBD1. This CDR3 spans 20 amino acids. Trimming removed 0 bases from V and 5 bases from J; junction bases left unmatched: 18. Germline V gene lookup returns CDR1 LGHNA and CDR2 YNFKEQ. CDR3 DNA: TGTGCCAGCAGCCAAGATTCGCCCTCGGGACAGGGGATCAGGTGGACTGAAGCTTTCTTT. It specifies CASSQDSPSGQGIRWTEAFF.

This clone has at least ten counts. This chain connects TRBV30 to TRBJ1-6; 7 nucleotides line up with TRBD1. Trimming at V came to 7 bases and at J to 7 bases, leaving 7 bases not matched to a gene. Looked up from germline, CDR1 is GTSNPN and CDR2 is SVGIG (reference sequence). The CDR3 consists of 13 residues. CDR3 nucleotides: TGTGCCTCTTCGACAGGGTTGAATTCACCCCTCCACTTT. Translation gives CASSTGLNSPLHF.